One T cell receptor beta chain is described in this entry. The sample originates from a study of blood T cell repertoires in COVID-19. Study-wide background: PBMCs, B-cell-depleted T cells, or T cells were the source of the cDNA or gDNA that made up the material.

The participants were between roughly 18 and 100 years old and came from about two dozen US areas. Recovered status applied to Cohort 3 donors who had two consecutive negative PCRs. It also applied to those with clearance or with symptom resolution. CDR1 SGHNT and CDR2 YYREEE come from the germline V gene (reference sequence). This CDR3 is 16 amino acids long. The V gene end was trimmed by 4 bases and the J gene end by 4 bases; junction bases not matched to a gene: 8. Authors' methods: Amplification with reference gene primers provided the estimates of nucleated cell counts. Produced via immunoSEQ multiplex PCR; TCRdb's table is partial and in-frame only. V and J calls and clone size are given by that table; D and trimming were obtained from the DNA. The table records about 240,000 clones, roughly 91% of them present only once.

This sequence was found in a man in his forties who had recovered from COVID-19. The V call is TRBV5-4, the J call TRBJ2-2, with TRBD1 matching 9 bases. The sequenced material came from PBMCs or T cells enriched from blood (not recorded which). The CDR3 DNA is TGTGCCAGCAGCCTACCCGGGACAGGGCGCACCGGGGAGCTGTTTTTT. Translated, it gives CASSLPGTGRTGELFF.